The clone carrying this T cell receptor (beta chain) was counted many times. The antigen is undetermined. This record comes from a study of T cell repertoires in cytomegalovirus infection. At the level of the study: Based on public TCR beta signatures, there were indications of CMV infection and of a matching HLA type.

Regarding the study as a whole: What dominated the ex vivo response were HLA-C-restricted CMV-specific TCR beta clonotypes. Using cumulative public TCR beta family frequency, the authors identified those who carried CMV together with the relevant HLA.

In TCRdb, the reads were re-called with MiXCR into one record per CDR3 protein. The sample has around 490,000 distinct CDR3 sequences; around 27% are singletons. The V end was cut by 1 base, the J end by 2 bases, with 8 bases between. This CDR3 spans 14 amino acids. Specimen: PBMCs. J is TRBJ2-5 and V is TRBV12-3 or TRBV12-4; D is unresolved. This receptor was taken from a human donor in good health (CMV status not recorded). Some clones in this sample may be carry-over from other donors' samples. The CDR3 sequence is CASSLDSRQETQYF. CDR3 sequence (DNA): TGTGCCAGCAGTTTAGATTCGCGGCAAGAGACCCAGTACTTC.